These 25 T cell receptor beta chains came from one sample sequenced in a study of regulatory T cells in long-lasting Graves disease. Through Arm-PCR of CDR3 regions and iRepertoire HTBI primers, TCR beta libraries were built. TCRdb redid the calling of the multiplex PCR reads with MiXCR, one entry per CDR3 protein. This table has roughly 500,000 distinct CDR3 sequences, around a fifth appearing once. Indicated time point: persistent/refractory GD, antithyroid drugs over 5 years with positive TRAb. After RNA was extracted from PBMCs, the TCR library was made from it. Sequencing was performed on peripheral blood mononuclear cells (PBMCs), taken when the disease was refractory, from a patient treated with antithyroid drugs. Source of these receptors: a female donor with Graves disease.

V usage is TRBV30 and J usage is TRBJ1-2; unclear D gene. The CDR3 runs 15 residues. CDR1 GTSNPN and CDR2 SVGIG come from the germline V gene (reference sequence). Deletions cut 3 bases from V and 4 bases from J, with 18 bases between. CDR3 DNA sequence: TGTGCCTGGAGCACTACTACCGAGACCATCTATGGCTACACCTTC. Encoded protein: CAWSTTTETIYGYTF.

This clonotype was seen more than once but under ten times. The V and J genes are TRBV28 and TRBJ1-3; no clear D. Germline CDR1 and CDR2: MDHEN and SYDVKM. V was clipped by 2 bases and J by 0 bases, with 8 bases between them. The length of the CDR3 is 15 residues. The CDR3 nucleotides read TGTGCCAGCAGTTTAACAAGTAGCTCTGGAAACACCATATATTTT. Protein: CASSLTSSSGNTIYF.

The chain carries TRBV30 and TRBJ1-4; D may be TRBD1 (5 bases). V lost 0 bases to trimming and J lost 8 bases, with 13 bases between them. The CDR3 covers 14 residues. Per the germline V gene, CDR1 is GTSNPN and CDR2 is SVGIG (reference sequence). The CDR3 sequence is CAWSVQTGTEKLFF. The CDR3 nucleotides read TGTGCCTGGAGTGTACAAACAGGCACCGAAAAACTGTTTTTT.

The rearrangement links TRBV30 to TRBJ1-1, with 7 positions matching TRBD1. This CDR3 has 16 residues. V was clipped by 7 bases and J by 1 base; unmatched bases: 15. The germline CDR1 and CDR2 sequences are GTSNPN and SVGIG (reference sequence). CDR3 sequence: CASAWDRLTPNTEAFF. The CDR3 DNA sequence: TGTGCCTCCGCCTGGGACAGATTAACTCCGAACACTGAAGCTTTCTTT.

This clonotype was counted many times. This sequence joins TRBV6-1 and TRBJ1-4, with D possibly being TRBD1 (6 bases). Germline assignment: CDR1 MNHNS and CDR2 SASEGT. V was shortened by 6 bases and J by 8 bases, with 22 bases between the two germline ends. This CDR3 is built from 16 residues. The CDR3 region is CASSHAGTQGSEKLFF. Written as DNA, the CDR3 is TGTGCCAGCAGCCACGCCGGAACACAGGGTTCCGAAAAACTGTTTTTT.

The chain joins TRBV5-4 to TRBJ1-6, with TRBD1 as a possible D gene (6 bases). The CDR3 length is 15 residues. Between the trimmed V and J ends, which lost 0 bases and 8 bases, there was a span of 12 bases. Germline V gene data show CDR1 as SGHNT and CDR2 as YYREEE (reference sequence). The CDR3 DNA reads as TGTGCCAGCAGCTTGGGTTCCGAGGGGGATTCACCCCTCCACTTT. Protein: CASSLGSEGDSPLHF.

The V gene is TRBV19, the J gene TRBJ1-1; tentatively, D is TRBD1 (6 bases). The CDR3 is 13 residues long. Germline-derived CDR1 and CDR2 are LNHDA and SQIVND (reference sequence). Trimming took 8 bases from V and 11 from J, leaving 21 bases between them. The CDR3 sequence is CASLPGTGSYAFF. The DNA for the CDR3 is TGTGCCAGTCTGCCGGGTACAGGGAGTTACGCTTTCTTT.

The CDR3 region is CASSPDLGTDTQYF. The CDR3 coding sequence is TGTGCCAGCAGCCCTGACCTGGGGACAGATACGCAGTATTTT. The chain couples TRBV28 to TRBJ2-3; no definite D call. Looked up from germline, CDR1 is MDHEN and CDR2 is SYDVKM. Trimming shortened V by 6 bases and J by 3 bases, and 13 bases separated the two germline ends. CDR3 length equals 14 residues.

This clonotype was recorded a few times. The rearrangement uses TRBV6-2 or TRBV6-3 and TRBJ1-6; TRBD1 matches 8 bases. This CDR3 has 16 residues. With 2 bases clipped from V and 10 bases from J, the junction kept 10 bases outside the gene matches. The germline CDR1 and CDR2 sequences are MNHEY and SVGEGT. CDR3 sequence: CASSYGGTGGGSPLHF. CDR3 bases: TGTGCCAGCAGTTACGGTGGGACAGGTGGAGGGTCACCCCTCCACTTT.

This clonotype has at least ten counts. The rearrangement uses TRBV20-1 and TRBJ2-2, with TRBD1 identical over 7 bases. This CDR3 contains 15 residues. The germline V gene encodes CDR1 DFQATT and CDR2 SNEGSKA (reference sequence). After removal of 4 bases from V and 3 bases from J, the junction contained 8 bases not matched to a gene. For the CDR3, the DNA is TGCAGTGCTAAAGATCCGGGACAGCACACCGGGGAGCTGTTTTTT. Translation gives CSAKDPGQHTGELFF.

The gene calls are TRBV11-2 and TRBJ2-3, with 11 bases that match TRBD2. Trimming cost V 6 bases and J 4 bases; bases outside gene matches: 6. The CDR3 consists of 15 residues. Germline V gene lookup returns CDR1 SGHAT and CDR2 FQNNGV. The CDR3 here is CASRLAGDFPDTQYF. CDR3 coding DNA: TGTGCCAGCAGACTAGCGGGAGATTTTCCAGATACGCAGTATTTT.

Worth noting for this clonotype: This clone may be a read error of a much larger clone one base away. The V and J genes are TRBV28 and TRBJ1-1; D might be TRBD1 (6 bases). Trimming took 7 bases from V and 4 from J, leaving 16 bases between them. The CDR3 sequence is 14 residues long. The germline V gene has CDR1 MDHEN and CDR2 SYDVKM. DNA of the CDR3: TGTGCCAGCAAAACAGGGCAACTGAGCACTGAAGCTTTCTTT. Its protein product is CASKTGQLSTEAFF.

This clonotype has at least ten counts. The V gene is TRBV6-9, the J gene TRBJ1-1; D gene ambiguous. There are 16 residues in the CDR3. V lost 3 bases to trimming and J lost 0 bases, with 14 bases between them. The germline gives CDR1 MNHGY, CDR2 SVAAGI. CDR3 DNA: TGTGCCAGCAGTTACTCTGGGTTTGGGCTGAACACTGAAGCTTTCTTT. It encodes CASSYSGFGLNTEAFF.

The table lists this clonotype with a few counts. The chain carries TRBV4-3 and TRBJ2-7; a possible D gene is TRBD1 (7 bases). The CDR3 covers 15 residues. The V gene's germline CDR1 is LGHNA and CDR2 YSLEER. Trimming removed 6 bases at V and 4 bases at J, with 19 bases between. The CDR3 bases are TGCGCCAGCAGACAGGGGACACGGGGGCAATACGAGCAGTACTTC. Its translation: CASRQGTRGQYEQYF.

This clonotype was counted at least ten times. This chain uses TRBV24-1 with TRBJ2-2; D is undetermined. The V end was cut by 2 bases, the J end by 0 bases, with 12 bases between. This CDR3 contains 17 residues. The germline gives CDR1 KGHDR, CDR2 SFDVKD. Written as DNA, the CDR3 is TGTGCCACCAGTGATTCGGCGAGGATCGCGAACACCGGGGAGCTGTTTTTT. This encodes CATSDSARIANTGELFF.

CDR3 amino acids: CAWRGQGRNQPQHF. The CDR3 region has the DNA TGTGCCTGGAGAGGACAGGGTCGGAATCAGCCCCAGCATTTT. V and J are TRBV30 and TRBJ1-5; 8 bases are a match to TRBD1. Germline values: CDR1 GTSNPN, CDR2 SVGIG (reference sequence). V lost 3 bases, J lost 4 bases, and 5 bases stayed unmatched. This CDR3 contains 14 residues.

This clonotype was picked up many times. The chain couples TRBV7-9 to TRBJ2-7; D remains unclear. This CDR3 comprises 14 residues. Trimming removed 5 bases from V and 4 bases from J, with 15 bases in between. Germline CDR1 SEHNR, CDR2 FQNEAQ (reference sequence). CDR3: CASSRGAGPYEQYF. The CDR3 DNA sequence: TGTGCCAGCAGCCGCGGAGCAGGACCATACGAGCAGTACTTC.

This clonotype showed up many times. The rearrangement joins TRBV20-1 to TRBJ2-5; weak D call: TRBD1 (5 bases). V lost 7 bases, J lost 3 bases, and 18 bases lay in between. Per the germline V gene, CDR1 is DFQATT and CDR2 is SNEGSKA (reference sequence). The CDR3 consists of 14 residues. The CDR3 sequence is CSVSWGLWEETQYF. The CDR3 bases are TGCAGTGTCTCTTGGGGCCTGTGGGAAGAGACCCAGTACTTC.

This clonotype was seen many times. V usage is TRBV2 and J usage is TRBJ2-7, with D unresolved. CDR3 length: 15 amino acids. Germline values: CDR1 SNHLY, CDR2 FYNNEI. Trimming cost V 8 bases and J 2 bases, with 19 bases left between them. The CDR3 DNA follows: TGTGCCAGCCGTTTAGCCCCGACGCGAACCTACGAGCAGTACTTC. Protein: CASRLAPTRTYEQYF.

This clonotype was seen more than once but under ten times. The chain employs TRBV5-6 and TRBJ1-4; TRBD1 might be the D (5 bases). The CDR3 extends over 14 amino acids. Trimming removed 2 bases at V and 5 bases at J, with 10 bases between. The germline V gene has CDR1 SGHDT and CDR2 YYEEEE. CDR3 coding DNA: TGTGCCAGCAGCTTTGAGACAGCGAATGAAAAACTGTTTTTT. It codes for CASSFETANEKLFF.

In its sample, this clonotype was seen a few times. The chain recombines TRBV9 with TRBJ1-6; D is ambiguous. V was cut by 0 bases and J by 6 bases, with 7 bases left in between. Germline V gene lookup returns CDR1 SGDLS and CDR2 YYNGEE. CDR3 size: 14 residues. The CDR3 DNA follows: TGTGCCAGCAGCGTAGCGGGTCCTAATTCACCCCTCCACTTT. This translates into CASSVAGPNSPLHF.

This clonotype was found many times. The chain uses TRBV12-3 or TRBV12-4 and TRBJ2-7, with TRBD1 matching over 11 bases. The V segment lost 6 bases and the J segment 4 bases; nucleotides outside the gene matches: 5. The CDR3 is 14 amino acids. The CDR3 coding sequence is TGTGCCAGCAGCGTTGGACAGGGGGCGTACGAGCAGTACTTC. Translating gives CASSVGQGAYEQYF.

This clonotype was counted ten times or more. CDR3 loop: CSAAHGTVYQETQYF. In nucleotides, the CDR3 is TGCAGTGCTGCGCACGGGACTGTGTACCAAGAGACCCAGTACTTC. The V call is TRBV20-1, the J call TRBJ2-5, with D possibly matching TRBD2 (6 bases). This CDR3 contains 15 residues. Trimming pared 5 bases from V and 0 bases from J, leaving 16 bases between. Germline V CDR1 and CDR2: DFQATT, SNEGSKA (reference sequence).

This CDR3 is CASPRGELFF. DNA of the CDR3: TGTGCCAGCCCGCGAGGGGAGCTGTTTTTT. This chain joins TRBV7-9 and TRBJ2-2; no reliable D call. V was pared by 8 bases and J by 8 bases, with 6 bases between. Germline assignment: CDR1 SEHNR and CDR2 FQNEAQ (reference sequence). This CDR3 spans 10 amino acids.

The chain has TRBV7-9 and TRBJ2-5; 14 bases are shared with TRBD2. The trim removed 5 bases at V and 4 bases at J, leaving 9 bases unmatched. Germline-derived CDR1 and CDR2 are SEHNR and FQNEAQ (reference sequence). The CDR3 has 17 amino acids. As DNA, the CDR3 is TGTGCCAGCAGCCCGGGACTAGCGGGAGTGGTAGGAGAGACCCAGTACTTC. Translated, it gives CASSPGLAGVVGETQYF.